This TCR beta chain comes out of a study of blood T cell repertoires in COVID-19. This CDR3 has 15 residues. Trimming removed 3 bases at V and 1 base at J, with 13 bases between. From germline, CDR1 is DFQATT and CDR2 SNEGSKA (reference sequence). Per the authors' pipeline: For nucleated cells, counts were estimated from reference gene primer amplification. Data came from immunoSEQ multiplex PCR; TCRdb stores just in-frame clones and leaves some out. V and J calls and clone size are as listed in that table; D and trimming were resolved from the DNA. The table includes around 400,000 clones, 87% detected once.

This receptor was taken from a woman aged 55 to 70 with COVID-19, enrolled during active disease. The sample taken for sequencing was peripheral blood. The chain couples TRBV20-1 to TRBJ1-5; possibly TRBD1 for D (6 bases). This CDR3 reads CSASIGGRSNQPQHF. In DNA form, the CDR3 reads TGCAGTGCTAGTATCGGGGGGCGAAGCAATCAGCCCCAGCATTTT.